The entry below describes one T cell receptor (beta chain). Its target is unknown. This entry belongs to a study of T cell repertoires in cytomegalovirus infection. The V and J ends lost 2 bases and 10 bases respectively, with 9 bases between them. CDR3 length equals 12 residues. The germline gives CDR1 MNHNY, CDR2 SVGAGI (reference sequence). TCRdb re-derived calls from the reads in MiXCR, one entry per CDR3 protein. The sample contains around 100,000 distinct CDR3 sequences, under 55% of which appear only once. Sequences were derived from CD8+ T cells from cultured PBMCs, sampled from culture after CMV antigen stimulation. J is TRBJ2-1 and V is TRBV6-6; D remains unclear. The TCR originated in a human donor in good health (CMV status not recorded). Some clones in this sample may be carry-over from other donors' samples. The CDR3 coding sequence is TGTGCCAGCAGTTACCATCCCCCCGAGCAGTTCTTC. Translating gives CASSYHPPEQFF.